This is a list of T cell receptor beta chains from one sample in a study of breast tumors, draining lymph nodes, adjacent tissues. TCRdb redid the calling of the multiplex PCR reads with MiXCR, one entry per CDR3 protein. The table records under 250,000 distinct CDR3 sequences, approximately 30% of them present only once. Sample: axillary lymph node tissue. Receptors originate from a female donor with breast cancer. Some clones in this sample may be carry-over from other donors' samples. Each CDR3 is given with its conserved first and last residue. The D gene is left open where the match is weak. Rows may omit the clone size; those that give it use once, few, many or a size class.

d_call	clone_size	v_call	j_call	cdr3_nt	cdr3_aa
TRBD2	NA	TRBV19	TRBJ2-5	TGTGCCAGTAGTATCCGGCGGGAGGCGACCCAGTACTTC	CASSIRREATQYF
TRBD2	many	TRBV6-6	TRBJ2-1	TGTGCCAGCAGTTACTGGCTAGCGGTGAATGAGCAGTTCTTC	CASSYWLAVNEQFF
NA	many	TRBV5-1	TRBJ2-3	TGCGCCAGCAGCTTGGGGGACCCCTTCACAGATACGCGGTATTTT	CASSLGDPFTDTRYF
TRBD2	many	TRBV19	TRBJ2-1	TGTGCCAGTAGTACCCAGGGGCTAGCGGGCAATGAGCAGTTCTTC	CASSTQGLAGNEQFF
NA	many	TRBV12-3/TRBV12-4	TRBJ2-2	TGTGCCAGCAGGCACACGAACGCCGGGGAGCTGTTTTTT	CASRHTNAGELFF
TRBD2	many	TRBV2	TRBJ2-7	TGTGCCAGCAGCTCAAACCCGGGGACTACCTACGAGCAGTACTTC	CASSSNPGTTYEQYF
NA	many	TRBV5-1	TRBJ2-5	TGCGCCAGCAGCCCCGGACTACGGGAAGAGACCCAGTACTTC	CASSPGLREETQYF
NA	NA	TRBV7-9	TRBJ2-7	NA	CASSFYICSASHSNYEQYF
TRBD1	many	TRBV12-3/TRBV12-4	TRBJ1-2	TGTGCCAGCAGACGAATCGGACAGGGGGCGGGGGGCTACACCTTC	CASRRIGQGAGGYTF
NA	few	TRBV12-5	TRBJ2-3	TGTGCTAGTGGTTTGGCAGGTGTTGGCACAGATACGCAGTATTTT	CASGLAGVGTDTQYF
NA	NA	TRBV25-1	TRBJ2-4	TGTGCCAGCAGTCCCGGGGTGGGGAGCATTCAGTACTTC	CASSPGVGSIQYF
TRBD1	NA	TRBV12-3/TRBV12-4	TRBJ2-5	TGTGCCAGCAGTTTAGGGACCGGGACAGGGAGAGAGACCCAGTACTTC	CASSLGTGTGRETQYF
NA	many	TRBV28	TRBJ2-1	TGTGCCAGCAGCCGGACCCAGCGAAATGAGCAGTTCTTC	CASSRTQRNEQFF
TRBD1	NA	TRBV6-6	TRBJ2-5	TGTGCCAGCAGCCTACTCGGGACAGGGGCGCTGGAGACCCAGTACTTC	CASSLLGTGALETQYF
TRBD2	many	TRBV9	TRBJ2-7	TGTGCCAGCAGCCCAAGCGGGGTAACGGGTTACGAGCAGTACTTC	CASSPSGVTGYEQYF
TRBD1	many	TRBV19	TRBJ1-2	TGTGCCAGTGGGACAGGGGCGGGTCATGGCTACACCTTC	CASGTGAGHGYTF
NA	many	TRBV11-2	TRBJ2-2	TGTGCCAGCAGCCCTCGGGCCGCAGGGAGCACCGGGGAGCTGTTTTTT	CASSPRAAGSTGELFF
TRBD1	NA	TRBV9	TRBJ2-7	TGTGCCAGCAGCGAAGACAGGGGCTCCTACGAGCAGTACTTC	CASSEDRGSYEQYF
TRBD2	many	TRBV5-1	TRBJ2-7	TGCGCCAGCAGCTTTGGGGGCAGCGGGAGGGCCTACGAGCAGTACTTC	CASSFGGSGRAYEQYF
TRBD1	many	TRBV4-1	TRBJ2-1	TGCACCAGCAGCCAAGACAGGGTCTCCTACAATGAGCAGTTCTTC	CTSSQDRVSYNEQFF
NA	NA	TRBV6-5	TRBJ1-1	TGTGCCAGCACATGCGGGGGAGAAGCTTTCTTT	CASTCGGEAFF
NA	NA	TRBV15	TRBJ2-1	TGTGCCACCAGCAGCCAAGCAAGACTGCGCAATGAGCAGTTCTTC	CATSSQARLRNEQFF
NA	many	TRBV6-1	TRBJ2-7	TGTGCCAGCATACTATATTCCGGGGGACACTACGAGCAGTACTTC	CASILYSGGHYEQYF